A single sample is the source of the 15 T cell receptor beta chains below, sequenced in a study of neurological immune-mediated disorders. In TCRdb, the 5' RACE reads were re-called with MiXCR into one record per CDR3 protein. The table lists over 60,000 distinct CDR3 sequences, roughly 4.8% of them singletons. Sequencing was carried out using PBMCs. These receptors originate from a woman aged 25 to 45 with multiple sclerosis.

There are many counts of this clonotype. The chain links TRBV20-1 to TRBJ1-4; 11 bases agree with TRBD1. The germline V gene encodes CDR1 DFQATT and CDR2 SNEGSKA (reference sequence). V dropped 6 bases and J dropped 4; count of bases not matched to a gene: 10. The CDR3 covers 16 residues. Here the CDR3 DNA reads TGCAGTGCCACCGGGACAGGGGGACGCTTTAATGAAAAACTGTTTTTT. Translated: CSATGTGGRFNEKLFF.

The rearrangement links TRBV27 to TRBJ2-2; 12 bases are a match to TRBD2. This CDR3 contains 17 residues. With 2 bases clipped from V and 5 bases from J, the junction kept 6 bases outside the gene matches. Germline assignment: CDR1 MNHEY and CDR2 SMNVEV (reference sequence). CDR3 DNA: TGTGCCAGCAGTTTAGTGCTAGCGGGAGGGCCAACCGGGGAGCTGTTTTTT. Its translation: CASSLVLAGGPTGELFF.

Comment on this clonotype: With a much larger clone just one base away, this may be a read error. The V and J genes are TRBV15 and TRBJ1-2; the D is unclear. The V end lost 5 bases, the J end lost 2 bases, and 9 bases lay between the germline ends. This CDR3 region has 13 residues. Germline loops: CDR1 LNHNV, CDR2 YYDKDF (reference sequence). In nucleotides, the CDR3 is TGTGCCACCAGCGGAAAGAACAACTATGGCTACACCTTC. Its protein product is CATSGKNNYGYTF. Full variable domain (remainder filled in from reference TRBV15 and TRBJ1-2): DAMVIQNPRYQVTQFGKPVTLSCSQTLNHNVMYWYQQKSSQAPKLLFHYYDKDFNNEADTPDNFQSRRPNTSFCFLDIRSPGLGDTAMYLCATSGKNNYGYTFGSGTRLTVV.

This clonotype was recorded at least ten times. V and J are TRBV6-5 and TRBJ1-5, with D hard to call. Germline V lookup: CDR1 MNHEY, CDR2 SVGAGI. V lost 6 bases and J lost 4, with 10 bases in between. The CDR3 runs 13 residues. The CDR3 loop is CASRPDLNQPQHF. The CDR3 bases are TGTGCCAGCAGGCCGGACTTAAATCAGCCCCAGCATTTT.

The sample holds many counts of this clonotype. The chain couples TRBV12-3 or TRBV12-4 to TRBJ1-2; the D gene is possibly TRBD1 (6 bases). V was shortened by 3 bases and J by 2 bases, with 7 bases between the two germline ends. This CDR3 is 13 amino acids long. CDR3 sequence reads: CASSFTGNYGYTF. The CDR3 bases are TGTGCCAGCAGTTTTACAGGGAACTATGGCTACACCTTC.

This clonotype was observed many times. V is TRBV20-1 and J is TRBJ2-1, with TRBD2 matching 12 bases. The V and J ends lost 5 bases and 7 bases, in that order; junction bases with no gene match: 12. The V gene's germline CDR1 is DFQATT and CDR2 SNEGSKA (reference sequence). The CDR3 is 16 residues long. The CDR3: CSAALAGGPRGNEQFF. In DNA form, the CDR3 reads TGCAGTGCTGCCCTAGCGGGAGGGCCCCGGGGGAATGAGCAGTTCTTC.

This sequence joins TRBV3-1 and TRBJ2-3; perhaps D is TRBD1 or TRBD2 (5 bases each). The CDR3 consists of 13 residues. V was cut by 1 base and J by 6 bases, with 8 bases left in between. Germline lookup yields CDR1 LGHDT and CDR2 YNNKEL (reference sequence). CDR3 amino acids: CASSQAGADTQYF. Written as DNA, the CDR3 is TGTGCCAGCAGCCAAGCCGGGGCGGATACGCAGTATTTT.

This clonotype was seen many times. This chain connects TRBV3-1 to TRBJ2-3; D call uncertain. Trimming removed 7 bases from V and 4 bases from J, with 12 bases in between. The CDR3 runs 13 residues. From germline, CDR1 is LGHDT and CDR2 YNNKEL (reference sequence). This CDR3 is CASTTPGADTQYF. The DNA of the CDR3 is TGTGCCAGCACCACCCCAGGCGCAGATACGCAGTATTTT.

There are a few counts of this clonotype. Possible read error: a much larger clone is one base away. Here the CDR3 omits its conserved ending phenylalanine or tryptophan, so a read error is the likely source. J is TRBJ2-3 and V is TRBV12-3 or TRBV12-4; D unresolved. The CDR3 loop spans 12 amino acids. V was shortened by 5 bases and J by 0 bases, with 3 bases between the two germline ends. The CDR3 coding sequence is TGTGCCAGCAGTACTAGCACAGATACGCAGTATATT. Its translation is CASSTSTDTQYI.

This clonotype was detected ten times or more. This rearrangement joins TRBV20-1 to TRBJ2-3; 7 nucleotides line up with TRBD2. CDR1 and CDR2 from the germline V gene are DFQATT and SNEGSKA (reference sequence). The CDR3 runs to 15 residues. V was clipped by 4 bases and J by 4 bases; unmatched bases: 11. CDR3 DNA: TGCAGTGCTATCCGGACTAGTGGGGGATCAGATACGCAGTATTTT. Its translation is CSAIRTSGGSDTQYF.

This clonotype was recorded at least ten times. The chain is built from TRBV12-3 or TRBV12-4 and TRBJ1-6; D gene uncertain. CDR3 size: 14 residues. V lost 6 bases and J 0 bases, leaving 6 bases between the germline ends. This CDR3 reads CASRRSSYNSPLHF. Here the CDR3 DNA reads TGTGCCAGCAGACGGAGCTCCTATAATTCACCCCTCCACTTT.

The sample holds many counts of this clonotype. This CDR3 is CASRPGQPTDTQYF. CDR3 nucleotides: TGTGCCAGCAGGCCGGGACAGCCCACAGATACGCAGTATTTT. V is TRBV7-6 and J is TRBJ2-3, with 7 bases identical to TRBD1. J was trimmed by 2 bases and V by 6 bases; bases with no gene match: 5. Germline CDR1 and CDR2: SGHVS and FNYEAQ. This CDR3 has 14 amino acids. The full variable domain, its missing parts supplied by reference TRBV7-6 and TRBJ2-3, is GAGVSQSPRYKVTKRGQDVALRCDPISGHVSLYWYRQALGQGPEFLTYFNYEAQQDKSGLPNDRFSAERPEGSISTLTIQRTEQRDSAMYRCASRPGQPTDTQYFGPGTRLTVL.

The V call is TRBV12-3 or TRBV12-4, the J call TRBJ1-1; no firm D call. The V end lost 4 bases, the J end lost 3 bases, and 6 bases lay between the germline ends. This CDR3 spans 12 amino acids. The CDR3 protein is CASSSAYTEAFF. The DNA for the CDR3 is TGTGCCAGCAGTTCGGCCTACACTGAAGCTTTCTTT.

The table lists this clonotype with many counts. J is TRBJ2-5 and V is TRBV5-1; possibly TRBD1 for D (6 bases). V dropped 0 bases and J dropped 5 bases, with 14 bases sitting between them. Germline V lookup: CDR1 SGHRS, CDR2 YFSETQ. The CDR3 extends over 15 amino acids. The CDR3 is CASSLETGHVETQYF. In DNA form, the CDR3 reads TGCGCCAGCAGCTTGGAGACAGGACATGTGGAGACCCAGTACTTC.

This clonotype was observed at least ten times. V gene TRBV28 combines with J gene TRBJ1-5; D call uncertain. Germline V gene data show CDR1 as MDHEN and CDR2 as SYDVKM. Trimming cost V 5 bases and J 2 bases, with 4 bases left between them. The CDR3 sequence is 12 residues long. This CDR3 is CASSVGNQPQHF. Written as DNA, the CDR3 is TGTGCCAGCAGTGTTGGCAATCAGCCCCAGCATTTT.